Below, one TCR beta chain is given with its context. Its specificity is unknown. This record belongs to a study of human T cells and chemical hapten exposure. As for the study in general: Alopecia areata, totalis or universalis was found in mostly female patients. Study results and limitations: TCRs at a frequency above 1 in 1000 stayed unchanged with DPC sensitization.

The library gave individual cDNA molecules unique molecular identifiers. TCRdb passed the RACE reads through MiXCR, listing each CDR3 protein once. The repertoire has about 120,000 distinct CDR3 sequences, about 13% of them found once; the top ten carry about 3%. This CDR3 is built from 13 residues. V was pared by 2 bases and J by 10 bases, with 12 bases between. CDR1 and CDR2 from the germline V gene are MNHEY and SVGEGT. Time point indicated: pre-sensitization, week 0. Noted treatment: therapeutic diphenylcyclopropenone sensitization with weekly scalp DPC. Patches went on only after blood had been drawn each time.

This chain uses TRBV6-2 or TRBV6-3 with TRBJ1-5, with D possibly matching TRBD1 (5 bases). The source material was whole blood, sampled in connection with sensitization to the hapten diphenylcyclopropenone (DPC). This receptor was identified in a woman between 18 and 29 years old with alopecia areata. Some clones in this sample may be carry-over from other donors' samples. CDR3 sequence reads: CASSYEGRAPQHF. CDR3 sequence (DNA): TGTGCCAGCAGTTACGAGGGGAGGGCTCCCCAGCATTTT.